This is a list of T cell receptor beta chains from one sample in a study of CD8+ T cells in alopecia areata. Method: immunoSEQ multiplex PCR; TCRdb's copy keeps in-frame clones and lacks some. The sample lists more than 150,000 clones, about 60% seen once, with roughly an eighth in the top ten. The specimen comprised CD8+ T cells sorted from blood, sampled at week 24, from a patient treated with tofacitinib. These receptor sequences come from a human donor with alopecia areata. Both conserved end residues are part of each CDR3. D genes are given only for firm matches. Size tells how often a clone was seen (once, few, many) or the class of an expanded clone, and some rows leave it out.

TRBJ2-7 | TRBV11-2 | . | . | TGTGCCAGCAGCCCCGAACGAAACGAGCAGTACTTC | CASSPERNEQYF
TRBJ2-3 | TRBV18 | . | . | TGTGCCAGCTCACCACCGAGAGGGGCGAGCACAGATACGCAGTATTTT | CASSPPRGASTDTQYF
TRBJ2-5 | TRBV2 | . | . | TGTGCCAGCAGTGAATTGGGACTGGGGTACTTC | CASSELGLGYF
TRBJ2-3 | TRBV29-1 | . | TRBD1 | TGCAGCGTCTCCGCCGGGACAGTCGAAGATACGCAGTATTTT | CSVSAGTVEDTQYF
TRBJ1-5 | TRBV27 | . | TRBD1 | TGTGCCAGCAGTTCATCCTCAGGGGGCGCCGGTCAGCCCCAGCATTTT | CASSSSSGGAGQPQHF
TRBJ1-4 | TRBV5-6 | . | . | TGTGCCAGCAGCTCGGGAGATGAGAATGAAAAACTGTTTTTT | CASSSGDENEKLFF
TRBJ1-5 | TRBV7-2 | . | . | TGTGCCAGCAGCTTAGATGGCAGGAACAATCAGCCCCAGCATTTT | CASSLDGRNNQPQHF
TRBJ2-5 | TRBV7-9 | . | . | TGTGCCAGCAGCGCCAACTACAGAGCCCAGTACTTC | CASSANYRAQYF
TRBJ1-5 | TRBV7-9 | many | . | TGTGCCAGCAGCGGAGGGGGTTTCGGGCAGCCCCAGCATTTT | CASSGGGFGQPQHF
TRBJ1-1 | TRBV29-1 | . | . | TGCAGCGTCTGGATGGGGACTGAAGCTTTCTTT | CSVWMGTEAFF
TRBJ1-3 | TRBV27 | . | TRBD1 | TGTGCCAGCAGTTCGGACAGGGTGGCTGGAAACACCATATATTTT | CASSSDRVAGNTIYF
TRBJ2-2 | TRBV12-2 | . | . | TGTGCAAGTCGCCCCACACGGACAGGAGGGGAGCTGTTTTTT | CASRPTRTGGELFF
TRBJ1-2 | TRBV13 | . | TRBD1 | TGTGCCAGCAGCGCCGGACAGGGTGCTAACTATGGCTACACCTTC | CASSAGQGANYGYTF
TRBJ2-5 | TRBV30 | . | TRBD2 | TGTGCCTGGAGAGCGGGGGGTCAAGAGACCCAGTACTTC | CAWRAGGQETQYF
TRBJ1-2 | TRBV9 | once | . | TGTGCCAGCAGCGTAGGATTCCAGGGGCTCTATGGCTACACCTTC | CASSVGFQGLYGYTF
TRBJ2-1 | TRBV27 | . | . | TGTGCCAGCAGTTTATACCTGGGCAATGAGCAGTTCTTC | CASSLYLGNEQFF
TRBJ2-2 | TRBV7-8 | . | . | TGTGCCAGCAGCTTAGGTGCCGGGAGCACCGGGGAGCTGTTTTTT | CASSLGAGSTGELFF
TRBJ2-7 | TRBV6-1 | . | . | TGTGCCAGCAGAACAGGGTTCGAGCAGTACTTC | CASRTGFEQYF
TRBJ2-7 | TRBV14 | . | . | TGTGCCAGCAGCCAAGAGACGGATTCCTACGAGCAGTACTTC | CASSQETDSYEQYF
TRBJ2-5 | TRBV5-4 | . | TRBD2 | TGTGCCAGCAGCCTCAGCGGGGGAGAGACCCAGTACTTC | CASSLSGGETQYF
TRBJ1-1 | TRBV11-1 | . | . | TGTGCCAGCAGCCAAGCTAACACTGAAGCTTTCTTT | CASSQANTEAFF
TRBJ2-3 | TRBV27 | few | TRBD1 | TGTGCCAGCAGTCCGAACGACAGGGGCTGGGGCACGGACACAGATACGCAGTATTTT | CASSPNDRGWGTDTDTQYF
TRBJ2-7 | TRBV29-1 | few | TRBD1 | TGCAGCGTTGCCGGGACAGACAACGAGCAGTACTTC | CSVAGTDNEQYF
TRBJ1-1 | TRBV14 | . | . | TGTGCCAGCAGCCAACTAATGAACACTGAAGCTTTCTTT | CASSQLMNTEAFF
TRBJ1-1 | TRBV5-6 | . | . | TGTGCCAGCAGGGGGGACTGGACCATGAACGCTTTCTTT | CASRGDWTMNAFF
TRBJ1-2 | TRBV6-6 | few | . | TGTGCCAGCAGTTACTCGGCAGGGTTCGGCTACACCTTC | CASSYSAGFGYTF
TRBJ2-3 | TRBV30 | . | TRBD1 | TGTGCCTGGGACGGGACAGGGACCTTTGAAAGCACAGATACGCAGTATTTT | CAWDGTGTFESTDTQYF
TRBJ1-5 | TRBV19 | . | . | TGTGCCAGTACTTGGACTGATAATAGCAATCAGCCCCAGCATTTT | CASTWTDNSNQPQHF
TRBJ2-3 | TRBV13 | . | . | TGTGCCAGCAGCTTAGGACGGATCACAGATACGCAGTATTTT | CASSLGRITDTQYF
TRBJ1-2 | TRBV5-1 | . | TRBD1 | TGCGCCAGCAGCAAGGGACAGGGGTATGGCTACACCTTC | CASSKGQGYGYTF
TRBJ2-3 | TRBV2 | . | TRBD2 | TGTGCCAGCAGTGGACTAGCGGGGGCGTTAGATACGCAGTATTTT | CASSGLAGALDTQYF
TRBJ1-2 | TRBV4-1 | . | TRBD1 | TGCGCCAGCAGCCAAGTAGGACAGGGATACTATGGCTACACCTTC | CASSQVGQGYYGYTF
TRBJ2-7 | TRBV5-6 | . | TRBD1 | TGTGCCAGCATCCTTCAAAGGACAGGGGTTCCCTACGAGCAGTACTTC | CASILQRTGVPYEQYF
TRBJ1-1 | TRBV29-1 | . | . | TGCAGCGTTGTTCAGGGCAACACTGAAGCTTTCTTT | CSVVQGNTEAFF
TRBJ1-5 | TRBV25-1 | . | . | TGTGCCAGCAGTGCGACAGGAATTGGGCAGCCCCAGCATTTT | CASSATGIGQPQHF
TRBJ2-1 | TRBV6-5 | few | . | TGTGCCAGCAGTTACGGCAATGAGCAGTTCTTC | CASSYGNEQFF
TRBJ2-2 | TRBV12-5 | . | TRBD1 | TGTGCTAGTGGCCATCGGAACGACAGGGCGAACACCGGGGAGCTGTTTTTT | CASGHRNDRANTGELFF
TRBJ1-6 | TRBV4-1 | few | . | TGCGCCAGCAGCACTCCATTGCGGAAACCCCTCCACTTT | CASSTPLRKPLHF
TRBJ1-5 | TRBV30 | . | . | TGTGCCTGGACAGGGGCTAGCAATCAGCCCCAGCATTTT | CAWTGASNQPQHF
TRBJ2-3 | TRBV13 | few | . | TGTGCCAGCAGCTTAGGCACAGATACGCAGTATTTT | CASSLGTDTQYF
TRBJ1-2 | TRBV13 | . | . | TGTGCCAGCAGCTTAGGCTATAACCCCGGCGAAAAAGCGGGCTACACCTTC | CASSLGYNPGEKAGYTF
TRBJ2-7 | TRBV9 | . | TRBD1 | TGTGCCAGCAGTTTGGGGACAGTGCCCTACGAGCAGTACTTC | CASSLGTVPYEQYF
TRBJ2-7 | TRBV30 | . | . | TGTGCCTGGGGGGCGATCTACGAGCAGTACTTC | CAWGAIYEQYF
TRBJ2-3 | TRBV27 | many | TRBD1 | TGTGCCAGCAGTCCAGGGGGTGGCCCTAGCACAGATACGCAGTATTTT | CASSPGGGPSTDTQYF
TRBJ2-5 | TRBV7-7 | . | . | TGTGCCAGCAGCTCCACCCCGGGACCCCAAGAGACCCAGTACTTC | CASSSTPGPQETQYF
TRBJ2-2 | TRBV27 | . | . | TGTGCCAGCAGTTTTATAATGACCGGGCTCTTAACCGGGGAGCTGTTTTTT | CASSFIMTGLLTGELFF
TRBJ1-5 | TRBV10-3 | few | . | TGTGCCATCAGTGAGCCCGACAGTCAGGACCAGCCCCAGCATTTT | CAISEPDSQDQPQHF
TRBJ1-2 | TRBV12-5 | once | . | TGTGCTAGTGGTCCCTCGACACCTCTGCGTCGCTACTATGGCTACACCTTC | CASGPSTPLRRYYGYTF
TRBJ2-5 | TRBV5-5 | few | TRBD1 | TGTGCCAGCAGCCACAGGACAGGCTACGAAGAGACCCAGTACTTC | CASSHRTGYEETQYF
TRBJ2-3 | TRBV10-3 | few | . | TGTGCCATCAGTGAGGAAGGAGGCCATCGGACGCAGTATTTT | CAISEEGGHRTQYF
TRBJ1-2 | TRBV29-1 | . | . | TGCAGCGTTCCGGGACAAACTAACTATGGCTACACCTTC | CSVPGQTNYGYTF
TRBJ2-3 | TRBV30 | . | TRBD2 | TGTGCCTTATTAAGCGGGGACAGCACAGATACGCAGTATTTT | CALLSGDSTDTQYF
TRBJ1-1 | TRBV4-1 | . | . | TGCGCCAGCAGCCAAGACCCCAGGGGTTTCACTGAAGCTTTCTTT | CASSQDPRGFTEAFF
TRBJ2-7 | TRBV25-1 | once | . | TGTGCCAGCAGTGTCGCTCTCGAGCAGTACTTC | CASSVALEQYF